The clone carrying this T cell receptor (beta chain) was counted between two and nine times. What it binds is not known. This specimen belongs to a study of naive and memory T cell subsets. The study, taken as a whole, reports: Diversity fell and Gini index rose from naive through CM, EM, EMRA. Each distinct alpha or beta sequence counts as one clonotype.

CD4 T cells were positively selected, then CD8 T cells from the CD4-negative fraction. Both TRBC1 and TRBC2 were covered by a beta constant-region primer of two equimolar oligonucleotides. Ligated cDNA was amplified by four rounds of PCR with nested alpha and beta constant-region primers and SP2. A single record per CDR3 protein comes from TCRdb applying MiXCR to the UMI-ligation and nested PCR reads. This table has 95,000 to 150,000 distinct CDR3 sequences, around 35% appearing once. The germline V gene has CDR1 DFQATT and CDR2 SNEGSKA (reference sequence). V shed 5 bases and J 3 bases; nucleotides not matched to a gene: 10. The CDR3 covers 15 residues.

The chain uses TRBV20-1 and TRBJ2-1, with 7 bases that match TRBD2. Sequencing was performed on central memory CD4+ T cells from blood. The sequence derives from a human donor in good health. CDR3 coding DNA: TGCAGTGCTTCCCTCCGAGCGGGAAACTACAATGAGCAGTTCTTC. The encoded protein is CSASLRAGNYNEQFF.